Presented here are 27 T cell receptor beta chains from one specimen sequenced in a study of metastatic and nonmetastatic thyroid tumors. TCRdb re-analyzed the PCR reads through MiXCR. The sample lists about 41,000 clones, 20% to 25% occurring once. Ahead of thyroid surgery, no patient had received treatment of any kind. The sequenced material came from tumor tissue. These receptor sequences come from a female donor with papillary thyroid cancer or a benign thyroid nodule (not recorded which). Some clones in this sample may be carry-over from other donors' samples.

Only a few counts were recorded for this clone. The V and J genes are TRBV10-3 and TRBJ2-3; D tentatively fits TRBD1 or TRBD2 (5 bases each). V lost 5 bases, J lost 3 bases, and 18 bases lay in between. This CDR3 contains 16 residues. Germline V gene data show CDR1 as ENHRY and CDR2 as SYGVKD. CDR3 bases: TGTGCCATCAGTTCTGCCGGGACCAATGATACAGATACGCAGTATTTT. As protein: CAISSAGTNDTDTQYF.

This clone has a count of ten or more. The V and J genes are TRBV27 and TRBJ2-5; D is unclear. Trimming left V 6 bases short and J 0 bases short, with 11 bases between. Germline loops: CDR1 MNHEY, CDR2 SMNVEV (reference sequence). This CDR3 is built from 14 residues. CDR3 protein: CASRRAEYQETQYF. The CDR3 DNA reads TGTGCCAGCAGGAGAGCAGAGTACCAAGAGACCCAGTACTTC.

In this sample, this clone turned up many times. This chain joins TRBV20-1 and TRBJ1-5; D remains unclear. CDR3 length: 15 residues. Looked up from germline, CDR1 is DFQATT and CDR2 is SNEGSKA (reference sequence). Trimming cost V 4 bases and J 9 bases, with 22 bases left between them. The CDR3 nucleotides read TGCAGTGCTAAAGTAGATCCCGCGTTTCACTCGCCCCAGCATTTT. This gives the protein CSAKVDPAFHSPQHF.

This clone was recorded at least ten times. This chain connects TRBV10-3 to TRBJ2-3; 15 bases are a match to TRBD2. Germline CDR1 reads ENHRY; CDR2 reads SYGVKD. The CDR3 runs 16 residues. Losses at the gene ends were 2 bases for V and 5 bases for J; bases not matched to a gene: 2. DNA of the CDR3: TGTGCCATCAGTGAGGGACTAGCGGGGGGGCTAGATACGCAGTATTTT. It is translated as CAISEGLAGGLDTQYF.

This clone appeared many times. The chain joins TRBV2 to TRBJ1-5, with D tentatively TRBD1 (5 bases). The length of the CDR3 is 12 residues. V was pared by 10 bases and J by 3 bases, with 10 bases between. Germline CDR1 and CDR2: SNHLY and FYNNEI. CDR3 sequence (DNA): TGTGCCATCGGGACTGCCAATCAGCCCCAGCATTTT. This gives the protein CAIGTANQPQHF.

The chain joins TRBV6-1 to TRBJ2-7; 7 nucleotides align to TRBD1. The CDR3 covers 16 residues. Losses at the gene ends were 4 bases for V and 3 bases for J; bases not matched to a gene: 12. Per the germline V gene, CDR1 is MNHNS and CDR2 is SASEGT. This chain's CDR3 is CASSGSGTESYYEQYF. CDR3 bases: TGTGCCAGCAGTGGTTCAGGGACAGAGAGCTACTACGAGCAGTACTTC.

The sample holds a few counts of this clone. The V and J genes are TRBV20-1 and TRBJ1-1; 7 bases align to TRBD1. This CDR3 is built from 13 residues. The ends lost 6 bases at V and 10 bases at J; junction bases unmatched: 14. The germline V gene encodes CDR1 DFQATT and CDR2 SNEGSKA (reference sequence). This chain's CDR3 is CSARDSGALGAFF. As DNA, the CDR3 is TGCAGTGCCCGGGACAGCGGAGCCCTAGGAGCTTTCTTT.

This clone was seen many times. The rearrangement links TRBV6-4 to TRBJ1-6; perhaps TRBD1 as D (5 bases). CDR1 is MRHNA and CDR2 is SNTAGT in the germline V gene. The CDR3 is made up of 14 amino acids. Trimming pared 5 bases from V and 7 bases from J, leaving 12 bases between. CDR3 DNA sequence: TGTGCCAGCAGTACGGGCAGGGAGAATTCACCCCTCCACTTT. Amino acids: CASSTGRENSPLHF.

The chain carries TRBV5-1 and TRBJ1-5; perhaps TRBD1 as D (6 bases). The CDR3 runs to 16 residues. Germline loops: CDR1 SGHRS, CDR2 YFSETQ. The V end lost 0 bases, the J end lost 8 bases, and 18 bases lay between the germline ends. CDR3 loop: CASSLGGTGSHEPQHF. The CDR3 nucleotides are TGCGCCAGCAGCTTGGGGGGCACAGGGAGCCATGAGCCCCAGCATTTT.

This clone was counted at least ten times. The chain has TRBV5-1 and TRBJ2-5; 8 bases map to TRBD2. The CDR3 covers 15 residues. CDR1 and CDR2 from the germline V gene are SGHRS and YFSETQ. With V trimmed by 4 bases and J by 2 bases, 7 bases remained unmatched. The DNA for the CDR3 is TGCGCCAGCAGCCCGGGGGGGGGGCGGCAAGAGACCCAGTACTTC. Encoded protein: CASSPGGGRQETQYF.

Comments on this clone: At one boundary the junction diverges from the germline segment, which might be a read error. The chain is built from TRBV28 and TRBJ2-7; 7 nucleotides match TRBD2. Germline-derived CDR1 and CDR2 are MDHEN and SYDVKM. The CDR3 sequence is 12 residues long. The DNA for the CDR3 is TGTGCCAGCAGTTTGGGGGGGAAACCACCTTCCTTC. Its protein is CASSLGGKPPSF.

The chain employs TRBV28 and TRBJ2-7, with 7 bases lining up with TRBD1. Germline V gives CDR1 MDHEN, CDR2 SYDVKM. V shed 5 bases and J 3 bases; nucleotides not matched to a gene: 4. The CDR3 sequence is 13 residues long. CDR3 protein: CASSRQGFYEQYF. The CDR3 DNA sequence: TGTGCCAGCAGTCGACAGGGATTCTACGAGCAGTACTTC.

This clone has just a few counts. CDR3 protein: CASSEEGTANTEAFF. DNA of the CDR3: TGTGCCAGCAGTGAAGAGGGGACAGCAAACACTGAAGCTTTCTTT. This chain connects TRBV6-1 to TRBJ1-1; 7 positions agree with TRBD1. The CDR3 has 15 amino acids. Germline values: CDR1 MNHNS, CDR2 SASEGT. Trimming at V came to 1 base and at J to 2 bases, leaving 4 bases not matched to a gene.

This clone was picked up a small number of times. The chain combines TRBV29-1 with TRBJ2-7; 9 nucleotides agree with TRBD1. The CDR3 has 15 amino acids. V lost 4 bases, J lost 2 bases, and 9 bases stayed unmatched. CDR1 is SQVTM, CDR2 ANQGSEA, per germline. CDR3 DNA: TGCAGCGTTGCGATACCGGGACAGGGCACCTACGAGCAGTACTTC. Translating it yields CSVAIPGQGTYEQYF.

The rearrangement links TRBV5-6 to TRBJ2-5; D is possibly TRBD1 (6 bases). Trimming removed 2 bases from V and 4 bases from J, with 12 bases in between. Germline V gene sequence: CDR1 SGHDT, CDR2 YYEEEE. The CDR3 has 14 residues. CDR3 sequence reads: CASSFRTAGETQYF. The CDR3 DNA is TGTGCCAGCAGCTTTAGGACAGCCGGAGAGACCCAGTACTTC.

The chain carries TRBV11-2 and TRBJ2-3; 8 bases are a match to TRBD2. Germline CDR1 reads SGHAT; CDR2 reads FQNNGV. This CDR3 comprises 16 residues. The ends lost 1 base at V and 2 bases at J; junction bases unmatched: 5. The CDR3 protein is CASSLGTSRPTDTQYF. The CDR3 DNA sequence: TGTGCCAGCAGCTTAGGGACTAGCCGGCCCACAGATACGCAGTATTTT. Drawing the rest from reference TRBV11-2 and TRBJ2-3, the complete variable domain is EAGVAQSPRYKIIEKRQSVAFWCNPISGHATLYWYQQILGQGPKLLIQFQNNGVVDDSQLPKDRFSAERLKGVDSTLKIQPAKLEDSAVYLCASSLGTSRPTDTQYFGPGTRLTVL.

In its sample, this clone was seen many times. The V and J genes are TRBV5-1 and TRBJ2-1; the match to TRBD2 covers 8 bases. V shed 2 bases and J 6 bases; nucleotides not matched to a gene: 10. Germline CDR1 and CDR2: SGHRS and YFSETQ. There are 16 residues in the CDR3. CDR3 sequence (DNA): TGCGCCAGCAGCTTCTTCTCGGCGGGAGGTATCAATGAGCAGTTCTTC. It encodes CASSFFSAGGINEQFF. The full variable domain, in which reference TRBV5-1 and TRBJ2-1 provide the parts outside the CDR3, is KAGVTQTPRYLIKTRGQQVTLSCSPISGHRSVSWYQQTPGQGLQFLFEYFSETQRNKGNFPGRFSGRQFSNSRSEMNVSTLELGDSALYLCASSFFSAGGINEQFFGPGTRLTVL.

This clone has more than one count but fewer than ten. The chain is built from TRBV12-3 or TRBV12-4 and TRBJ1-4, with D perhaps TRBD1 (5 bases). This CDR3 is 18 amino acids long. The V gene lost 5 bases and the J gene lost 0 bases, with 19 bases spanning the gap. The CDR3 nucleotides are TGTGCCAGCAGTCCAGGGTCTTTTGTCCAAGCAACTAATGAAAAACTGTTTTTT. This codes for CASSPGSFVQATNEKLFF.

This clone was seen repeatedly, ten times or more. The genes are TRBV9 and TRBJ2-1, with TRBD2 matching over 12 bases. CDR1 and CDR2 from the germline V gene are SGDLS and YYNGEE. The trim removed 5 bases at V and 6 bases at J, leaving 3 bases unmatched. The CDR3 sequence is 14 residues long. This CDR3 is CASSRTSGVNEQFF. The CDR3 DNA reads TGTGCCAGCAGTCGGACTAGCGGGGTCAATGAGCAGTTCTTC.

This clone was counted many times. The chain has TRBV19 and TRBJ2-2; D call uncertain. The CDR3 loop spans 15 amino acids. CDR1 LNHDA and CDR2 SQIVND come from the germline V gene (reference sequence). The V gene lost 5 bases and the J gene lost 1 base, with 11 bases spanning the gap. CDR3 sequence reads: CASSFMDQNTGELFF. The CDR3 region has the DNA TGTGCCAGTAGTTTTATGGACCAGAACACCGGGGAGCTGTTTTTT.

This clone was observed a single time. Mismatch with germline at one junction end may stem from a read error. The V gene is TRBV18, the J gene TRBJ2-7; D may be TRBD1 (6 bases). The CDR3 covers 15 residues. Per germline, CDR1 KGHSH and CDR2 LQKENI. This CDR3 is CAGSPRTGTYYEQYF. As DNA, the CDR3 is TGTGCCGGCTCACCAAGAACAGGGACATATTACGAGCAGTACTTC.

The gene calls are TRBV20-1 and TRBJ2-1; no firm D call. Trimming removed 0 bases from V and 9 bases from J, with 15 bases in between. This CDR3 contains 14 residues. Germline V CDR1 and CDR2: DFQATT, SNEGSKA (reference sequence). In DNA, the CDR3 is TGCAGTGCTAGAGATTCGGATCCACCCCCTGAGCAGTTCTTC. Its translation: CSARDSDPPPEQFF.

This clone was picked up many times. This chain connects TRBV19 to TRBJ1-3; no clear D. CDR1 is LNHDA, CDR2 SQIVND, per germline (reference sequence). This CDR3 has 13 amino acids. Trimming removed 4 bases at V and 0 bases at J, with 4 bases between. The CDR3 bases are TGTGCCAGTAGTACAAACTCTGGAAACACCATATATTTT. Translating gives CASSTNSGNTIYF.

This clone was seen repeatedly, ten times or more. The chain combines TRBV9 with TRBJ1-2; D is possibly TRBD1 (5 bases). Germline V gene sequence: CDR1 SGDLS, CDR2 YYNGEE. The length of the CDR3 is 13 residues. Deletions cut 0 bases from V and 6 bases from J, with 9 bases between. The CDR3 bases are TGTGCCAGCAGCGTAGTGTCAGGGAATGGCTACACCTTC. Translation gives CASSVVSGNGYTF.

The genes are TRBV28 and TRBJ2-5; TRBD2 is a possible D gene (6 bases). This CDR3 comprises 13 residues. V shed 9 bases and J shed 3 bases, with 14 bases lying between them. CDR1 MDHEN and CDR2 SYDVKM come from the germline V gene. The CDR3: CASLGTGEETQYF. CDR3 nucleotides: TGTGCCAGTCTGGGGACGGGGGAAGAGACCCAGTACTTC.

This clone has a count of ten or more. The chain is built from TRBV19 and TRBJ1-2; TRBD1 is a possible D gene (5 bases). CDR1 and CDR2 (germline): LNHDA, SQIVND (reference sequence). V gave up 0 bases and J gave up 8 bases, with 16 bases separating them. CDR3 length equals 15 residues. The CDR3 loop is CASSIDFRGVGGYTF. CDR3 in DNA: TGTGCCAGTAGTATAGATTTTAGGGGAGTTGGCGGCTACACCTTC.

This clone turned up a few times. V gene TRBV6-2 or TRBV6-3 combines with J gene TRBJ1-2; TRBD1 matches at 7 bases. Trimming at V came to 2 bases and at J to 7 bases, leaving 4 bases not matched to a gene. This CDR3 contains 13 residues. Germline loops: CDR1 MNHEY, CDR2 SVGEGT. The CDR3 spells CASSYLRGIGYTF. DNA of the CDR3: TGTGCCAGCAGTTACCTCAGGGGGATTGGCTACACCTTC.